The present entry profiles one T cell receptor (beta chain) with its context. As yet, its antigen is unknown. This entry is derived from a study of identical twins. Study-wide results and limits: There were fewer insertions in abundant cord blood beta clonotypes, but memory repertoires showed no such pattern. Out-of-frame TCR alpha sharing in monozygotic twins exceeded recombination model predictions.

TCRdb used MiXCR to reprocess the 5' RACE reads, holding one entry per CDR3 protein. The table records under 250,000 distinct CDR3 sequences, approximately 11% of them present only once. These same data were also listed under a study on yellow fever vaccine responses in identical twins.

The receptor was derived from a woman aged 18-29 years in good health. The sample consisted of memory (CD45RO+) T cells sorted from blood.

The CDR3 DNA sequence: TGCGCCAGCAGTGAGGGCGGGACGGGTGAGCAGTTCTTC. It specifies CASSEGGTGEQFF. V gene TRBV10-1 combines with J gene TRBJ2-1; perhaps TRBD2 as D (6 bases). Germline V gives CDR1 WNHNN, CDR2 SYGVQD (reference sequence). V lost 2 bases, J lost 9 bases, and 11 bases lay in between. This CDR3 region has 13 residues.